Shown below are 9 T cell receptor beta chains from a single sample sequenced in a study of CD8+ T cells in alopecia areata. Extracted RNA was reverse transcribed, and the resulting cDNA served as sequencing template. Repertoires were generated with immunoSEQ multiplex PCR, while TCRdb's copy carries only in-frame clones and drops some. The sample includes 200,000 or so clones, about 62% seen only once; the top ten take 5.5%. Treatment of the sample: oral pan-JAK inhibitor, 5-10 mg twice daily. Sequences were derived from CD4+ T cells sorted from blood, sampled at week 24, from a patient treated with tofacitinib. The receptor set was obtained from a human donor with alopecia areata.

This clone was seen once. This chain joins TRBV5-1 and TRBJ1-4, with D possibly being TRBD1 (6 bases). CDR1 SGHRS and CDR2 YFSETQ come from the germline V gene. The CDR3 has 15 amino acids. Trimming took off 4 bases at V and 7 bases at J, with 17 bases between the two ends. Written as DNA, the CDR3 is TGCGCCAGCAGCAGGGCAGGGGACTCGGCTGAAAAACTGTTTTTT. Translated: CASSRAGDSAEKLFF.

This clone was detected only a few times. The chain carries TRBV6-6 and TRBJ2-5, with D possibly TRBD1 on 5 matching bases. V lost 2 bases, J lost 5 bases, and 12 bases lay in between. Germline V gene data show CDR1 as MNHNY and CDR2 as SVGAGI (reference sequence). The CDR3 is 14 residues long. The CDR3 sequence is CASSYRTNWETQYF. The CDR3 DNA is TGTGCCAGCAGTTACAGGACAAATTGGGAGACCCAGTACTTC.

The chain uses TRBV28 and TRBJ2-5; D uncertain. CDR3 length: 12 amino acids. The V gene's germline CDR1 is MDHEN and CDR2 SYDVKM. V was trimmed by 7 bases and J by 2 bases, leaving 8 bases between them. The chain's CDR3 is CASTSGQETQYF. For the CDR3, the DNA is TGTGCCAGCACTAGTGGTCAAGAGACCCAGTACTTC.

J is TRBJ1-2 and V is TRBV15, with D tentatively TRBD1 (6 bases). Germline CDR1 is LNHNV and CDR2 is YYDKDF (reference sequence). The V end lost 4 bases, the J end lost 0 bases, and 9 bases lay between the germline ends. The CDR3 is 14 amino acids. The CDR3 region has the DNA TGTGCCACCAGCACAGGACAGTCTAACTATGGCTACACCTTC. It translates to CATSTGQSNYGYTF.

V gene TRBV7-2 combines with J gene TRBJ1-4; D is ambiguous. V lost 0 bases to trimming and J lost 0 bases, with 5 bases between them. Germline values: CDR1 SGHTA, CDR2 FQGNSA. This CDR3 contains 15 residues. CDR3 bases: TGTGCCAGCAGCTTAGCGACCTCAACTAATGAAAAACTGTTTTTT. Translation gives CASSLATSTNEKLFF. The full variable domain, completed using reference TRBV7-2 and TRBJ1-4, is GAGVSQSPSNKVTEKGKDVELRCDPISGHTALYWYRQSLGQGLEFLIYFQGNSAPDKSGLPSDRFSAERTGGSVSTLTIQRTQQEDSAVYLCASSLATSTNEKLFFGSGTQLSVL.

CDR3 nucleotides: TGTGCCAGCAGCCCGACACAGATCCAAGAGACCCAGTACTTC. The encoded protein is CASSPTQIQETQYF. The chain links TRBV5-6 to TRBJ2-5; unclear D gene. Looked up from germline, CDR1 is SGHDT and CDR2 is YYEEEE. The CDR3 is made up of 14 amino acids. V was trimmed by 4 bases and J by 1 base, leaving 11 bases between them.

The V gene is TRBV5-1, the J gene TRBJ2-2, with D uncertain. The germline V and J ends were trimmed by 4 bases and 0 bases, with 7 bases remaining between them. The CDR3 contains 14 residues. Per the germline V gene, CDR1 is SGHRS and CDR2 is YFSETQ. CDR3 bases: TGCGCCAGCAGCCCGACACCGAACACCGGGGAGCTGTTTTTT. Translating it yields CASSPTPNTGELFF.

In this sample, this clone turned up once. The chain uses TRBV9 and TRBJ2-2; 9 nucleotides agree with TRBD2. Germline CDR1 is SGDLS and CDR2 is YYNGEE. The CDR3 consists of 17 residues. V lost 0 bases, J lost 3 bases, and 6 bases stayed unmatched. Here the CDR3 DNA reads TGTGCCAGCAGCGTAGACCTTTTAGCGGGAGACACCGGGGAGCTGTTTTTT. Translation: CASSVDLLAGDTGELFF.

This clone was seen a few times. A junction boundary mismatches the germline segment, possibly from a read error. The rearrangement uses TRBV7-2 and TRBJ2-7; TRBD2 matches at 15 bases. This CDR3 has 14 amino acids. The germline CDR1 and CDR2 sequences are SGHTA and FQGNSA. The CDR3 nucleotides are TGTGCCAGCAGCCCCGGACTAGCGGGAGGGCCCAGGGACTTC. Translation: CASSPGLAGGPRDF.